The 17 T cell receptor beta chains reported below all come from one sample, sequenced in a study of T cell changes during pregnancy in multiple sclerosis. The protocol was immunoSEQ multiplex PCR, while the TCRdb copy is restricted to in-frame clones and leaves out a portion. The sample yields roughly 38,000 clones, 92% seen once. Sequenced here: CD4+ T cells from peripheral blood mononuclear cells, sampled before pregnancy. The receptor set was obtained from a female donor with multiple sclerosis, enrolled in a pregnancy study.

The CDR3 region has the DNA TGTGCCAGCAGCTTAGCCAGCTCCTATAATTCACCCCTCCACTTT. It yields the protein CASSLASSYNSPLHF. The rearrangement joins TRBV7-9 to TRBJ1-6; D is undetermined. CDR3 size: 15 residues. The germline V gene encodes CDR1 SEHNR and CDR2 FQNEAQ (reference sequence). Trimming pared 0 bases from V and 0 bases from J, leaving 3 bases between.

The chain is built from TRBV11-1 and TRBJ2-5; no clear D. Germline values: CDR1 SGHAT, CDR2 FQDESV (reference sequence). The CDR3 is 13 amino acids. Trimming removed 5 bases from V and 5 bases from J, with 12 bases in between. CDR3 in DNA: TGTGCCAGCAGCCGCTCGAGAGTGGAGACCCAGTACTTC. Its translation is CASSRSRVETQYF.

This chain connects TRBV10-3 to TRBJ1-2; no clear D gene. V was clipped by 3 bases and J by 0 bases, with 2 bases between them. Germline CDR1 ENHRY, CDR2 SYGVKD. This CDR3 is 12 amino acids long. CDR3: CAISDTNYGYTF. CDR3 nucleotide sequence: TGTGCCATCAGTGACACTAACTATGGCTACACCTTC.

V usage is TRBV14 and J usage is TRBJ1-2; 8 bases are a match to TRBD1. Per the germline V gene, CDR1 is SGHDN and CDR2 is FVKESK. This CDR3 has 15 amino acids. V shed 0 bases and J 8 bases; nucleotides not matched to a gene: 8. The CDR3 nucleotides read TGTGCCAGCAGCCAAGATCTGACAGGGGTAGGAGGCTACACCTTC. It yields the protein CASSQDLTGVGGYTF.

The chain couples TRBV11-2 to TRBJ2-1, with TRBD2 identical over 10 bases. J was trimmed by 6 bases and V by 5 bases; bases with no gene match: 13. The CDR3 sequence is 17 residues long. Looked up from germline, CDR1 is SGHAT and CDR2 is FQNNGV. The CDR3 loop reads CASSHRISGRAVNEQFF. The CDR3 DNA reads TGTGCCAGCAGCCACCGAATAAGCGGGAGGGCCGTCAATGAGCAGTTCTTC.

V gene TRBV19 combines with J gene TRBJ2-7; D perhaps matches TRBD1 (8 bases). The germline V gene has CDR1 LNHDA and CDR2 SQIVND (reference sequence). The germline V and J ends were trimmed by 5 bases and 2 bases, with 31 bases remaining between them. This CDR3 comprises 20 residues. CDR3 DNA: TGTGCCAGTAGTCCGTCCGGGACAGGAAGGGTCGGGGGGTCAACCTACGAGCAGTACTTC. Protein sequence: CASSPSGTGRVGGSTYEQYF.

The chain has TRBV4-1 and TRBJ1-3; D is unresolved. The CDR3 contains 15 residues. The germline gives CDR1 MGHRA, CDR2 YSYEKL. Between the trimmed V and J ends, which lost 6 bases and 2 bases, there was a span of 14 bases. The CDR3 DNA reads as TGCGCCAGCAGTTACGACTCCGGCCCTGGAAACACCATATATTTT. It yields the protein CASSYDSGPGNTIYF.

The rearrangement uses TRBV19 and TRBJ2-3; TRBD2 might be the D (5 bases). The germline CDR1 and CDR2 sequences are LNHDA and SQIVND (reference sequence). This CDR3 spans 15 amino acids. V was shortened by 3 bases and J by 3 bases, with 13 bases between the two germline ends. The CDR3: CASSMEGPGTDTQYF. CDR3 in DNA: TGTGCCAGTAGTATGGAAGGGCCGGGAACAGATACGCAGTATTTT.

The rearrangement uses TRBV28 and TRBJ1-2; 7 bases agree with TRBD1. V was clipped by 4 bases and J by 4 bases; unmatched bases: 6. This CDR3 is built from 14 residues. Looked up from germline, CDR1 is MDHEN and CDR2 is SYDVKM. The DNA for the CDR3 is TGTGCCAGCAGTTCCCAGGGGGATTTCTATGGCTACACCTTC. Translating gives CASSSQGDFYGYTF.

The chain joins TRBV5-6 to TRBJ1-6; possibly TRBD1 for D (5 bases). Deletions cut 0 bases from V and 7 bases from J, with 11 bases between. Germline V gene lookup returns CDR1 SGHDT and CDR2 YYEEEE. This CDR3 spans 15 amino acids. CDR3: CASSLGQFMNSPLHF. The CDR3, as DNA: TGTGCCAGCAGCTTGGGACAGTTTATGAATTCACCCCTCCACTTT.

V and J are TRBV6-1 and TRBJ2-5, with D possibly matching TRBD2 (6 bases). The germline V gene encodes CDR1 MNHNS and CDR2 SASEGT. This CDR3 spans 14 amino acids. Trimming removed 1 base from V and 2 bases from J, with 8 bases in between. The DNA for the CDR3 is TGTGCCAGCAGTGAAGGGAGGGATCAAGAGACCCAGTACTTC. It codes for CASSEGRDQETQYF.

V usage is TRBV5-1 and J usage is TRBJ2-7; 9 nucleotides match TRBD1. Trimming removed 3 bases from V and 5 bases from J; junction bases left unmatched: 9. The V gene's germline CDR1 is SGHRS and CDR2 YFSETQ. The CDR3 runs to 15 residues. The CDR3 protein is CASSYPRTGEDEQYF. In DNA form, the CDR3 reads TGCGCCAGCAGCTACCCAAGGACAGGGGAAGACGAGCAGTACTTC. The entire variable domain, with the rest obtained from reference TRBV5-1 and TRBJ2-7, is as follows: KAGVTQTPRYLIKTRGQQVTLSCSPISGHRSVSWYQQTPGQGLQFLFEYFSETQRNKGNFPGRFSGRQFSNSRSEMNVSTLELGDSALYLCASSYPRTGEDEQYFGPGTRLTVT.

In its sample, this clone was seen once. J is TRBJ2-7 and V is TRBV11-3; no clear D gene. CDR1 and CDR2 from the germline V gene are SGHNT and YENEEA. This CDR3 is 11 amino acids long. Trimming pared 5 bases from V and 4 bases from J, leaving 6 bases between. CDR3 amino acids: CASSLTYEQYF. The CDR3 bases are TGTGCCAGCAGCCTAACTTACGAGCAGTACTTC.

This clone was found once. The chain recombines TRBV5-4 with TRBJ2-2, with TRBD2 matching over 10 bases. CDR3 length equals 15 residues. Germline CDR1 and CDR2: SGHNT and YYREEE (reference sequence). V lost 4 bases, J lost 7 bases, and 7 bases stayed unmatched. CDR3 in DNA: TGTGCCAGCAGCCTGAGCGGGAGGGCCATCGGGGAGCTGTTTTTT. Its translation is CASSLSGRAIGELFF. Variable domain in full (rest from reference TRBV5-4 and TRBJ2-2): ETGVTQSPTHLIKTRGQQVTLRCSSQSGHNTVSWYQQALGQGPQFIFQYYREEENGRGNFPPRFSGLQFPNYSSELNVNALELDDSALYLCASSLSGRAIGELFFGEGSRLTVL.

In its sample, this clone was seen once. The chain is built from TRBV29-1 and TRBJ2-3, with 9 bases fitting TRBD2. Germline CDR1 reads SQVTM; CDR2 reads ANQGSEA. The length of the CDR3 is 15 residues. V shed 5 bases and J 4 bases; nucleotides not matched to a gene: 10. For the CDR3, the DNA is TGCAGCGTTTCAGGGTCTAGCGGGATCGCAGATACGCAGTATTTT. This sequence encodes CSVSGSSGIADTQYF.

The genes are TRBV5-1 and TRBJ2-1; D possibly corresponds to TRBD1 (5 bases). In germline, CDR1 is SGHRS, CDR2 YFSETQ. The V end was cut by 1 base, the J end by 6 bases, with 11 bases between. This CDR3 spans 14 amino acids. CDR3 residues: CASSLTGPSNEQFF. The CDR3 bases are TGCGCCAGCAGCTTGACAGGCCCCTCCAATGAGCAGTTCTTC.

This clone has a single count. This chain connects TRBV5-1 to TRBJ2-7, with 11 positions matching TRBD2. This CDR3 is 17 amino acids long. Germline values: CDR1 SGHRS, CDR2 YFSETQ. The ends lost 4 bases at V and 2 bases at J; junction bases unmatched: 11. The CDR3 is CASSNLAGGRKTYEQYF. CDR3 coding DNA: TGCGCCAGCAGCAATTTAGCGGGAGGGCGTAAAACCTACGAGCAGTACTTC.